This entry lists 20 T cell receptor beta chains sequenced from one sample in a study of HIV-infected children after antiretroviral therapy interruption (dated by TCRdb to the late 2010s). The sample's treatment or condition label, decoded: PENTA 11 planned treatment interruption arm or continuous ART arm. The library was prepared using 3' RACE. Reads for this sample came from an Illumina MiSeq. TCR libraries were generated from RNA by a 3' RACE protocol incorporating unique molecular identifiers so that PCR amplification bias could be corrected. TCRdb reprocessing: public reads trimmed at Q25 with fastp, clones called with MiXCR, in-frame beta chains kept. Rows are unified per CDR3 protein, each entry keeping the most common DNA and genes. Counted in this sample were fewer than 50,000 distinct CDR3 sequences; around 4.1% of them appeared once. Roughly 0.7% of the sample lies in the top ten. The material was CD45RA+ CD4+ T cells from PBMCs, pooled from several time points, obtained from a donor given antiretroviral therapy, either interrupted or continuous. The cell subset or site label, read with the paper, signifies: naive CD4+ CD45RA+ CD45RO- T cells. These receptors were taken from a pool of human donors with HIV.

This clonotype occurred many times. The V gene is TRBV28, the J gene TRBJ2-2; D is ambiguous. This CDR3 comprises 12 residues. The V gene's germline CDR1 is MDHEN and CDR2 SYDVKM. V shed 6 bases and J shed 6 bases, with 8 bases lying between them. The CDR3 DNA sequence: TGTGCCAGCAGACACAGCGCCGGGGAGCTGTTTTTT. Amino acid sequence: CASRHSAGELFF.

This clonotype showed up many times. The CDR3, as DNA: TGCGCCAGCAGCTGGGGGACTACTCAGGATGAGCAGTTCTTC. The encoded protein is CASSWGTTQDEQFF. V and J are TRBV5-1 and TRBJ2-1; TRBD2 aligns across 7 bases. Germline V gene data show CDR1 as SGHRS and CDR2 as YFSETQ. The CDR3 totals 14 residues. J gave up 8 bases and V 3 bases, and 8 bases lay outside the gene matches.

V and J are TRBV12-3 or TRBV12-4 and TRBJ1-5; TRBD1 matches 9 bases. V was clipped by 6 bases and J by 10 bases; unmatched bases: 13. The CDR3 sequence is 15 residues long. The CDR3, as DNA: TGTGCCAGCAGCCGCGGACAGGGGTCAGGTATTCCCCAGCATTTT. The encoded protein is CASSRGQGSGIPQHF.

This clonotype was seen at least ten times. The chain couples TRBV12-5 to TRBJ1-5; tentatively, D is TRBD1 (5 bases). The germline V gene has CDR1 LGHNT and CDR2 FRNRAP. The CDR3 spans 15 residues. V dropped 5 bases and J dropped 2 bases, with 13 bases sitting between them. The CDR3 DNA follows: TGTGCTAGTGGTCCACTGCAGGGAGGCAATCAGCCCCAGCATTTT. Protein sequence: CASGPLQGGNQPQHF.

This clonotype was seen at least ten times. This sequence joins TRBV5-1 and TRBJ1-2; TRBD1 aligns across 12 bases. This CDR3 has 14 amino acids. Germline V gene lookup returns CDR1 SGHRS and CDR2 YFSETQ. V was clipped by 3 bases and J by 8 bases; unmatched bases: 5. CDR3 in amino acids: CASSSGTGGWGYTF. The CDR3 DNA sequence: TGCGCCAGCAGCTCCGGGACAGGGGGCTGGGGCTACACCTTC.

This clonotype was recorded many times. The chain uses TRBV28 and TRBJ2-7, with 7 bases identical to TRBD1. Germline assignment: CDR1 MDHEN and CDR2 SYDVKM. The CDR3 runs to 13 residues. Unmatched junction bases numbered 5, after V lost 7 bases and J lost 2 bases. In DNA, the CDR3 is TGTGCCAGCACCCGGGACAGTGCCTACGAGCAGTACTTC. Translating it yields CASTRDSAYEQYF.

This clonotype showed up many times. The V gene is TRBV4-1, the J gene TRBJ2-3; 7 bases match TRBD2. The CDR3 has 15 residues. J gave up 2 bases and V 4 bases, and 6 bases lay outside the gene matches. The germline CDR1 and CDR2 sequences are MGHRA and YSYEKL. CDR3 sequence reads: CASSRDYGNTDTQYF. The CDR3 region has the DNA TGCGCCAGCAGCCGGGACTACGGAAACACAGATACGCAGTATTTT.

This clonotype occurred many times. This chain joins TRBV27 and TRBJ2-1, with 9 bases matching TRBD1. CDR3 length: 16 residues. Looked up from germline, CDR1 is MNHEY and CDR2 is SMNVEV (reference sequence). J gave up 3 bases and V 4 bases, and 7 bases lay outside the gene matches. The DNA for the CDR3 is TGTGCCAGCAGTTCCCCTGGGACAGGGCTCTACAATGAGCAGTTCTTC. Amino acids: CASSSPGTGLYNEQFF.

This clonotype was counted ten times or more. V usage is TRBV14 and J usage is TRBJ2-7; D perhaps matches TRBD1 (5 bases). V lost 4 bases and J 5 bases, leaving 21 bases between the germline ends. The CDR3 covers 16 residues. Germline lookup yields CDR1 SGHDN and CDR2 FVKESK. For the CDR3, the DNA is TGTGCCAGCAGCCTAGACAGTCCCTTCGGCCACCACGAGCAGTACTTC. It specifies CASSLDSPFGHHEQYF.

This clonotype has more than one count but fewer than ten. The gene calls are TRBV15 and TRBJ2-1, with no clear D. This CDR3 is 13 amino acids long. Between the trimmed V and J ends, which lost 3 bases and 9 bases, there was a span of 12 bases. CDR1 is LNHNV, CDR2 YYDKDF, per germline (reference sequence). The CDR3 sequence: CATSRDTDGEQFF. In DNA, the CDR3 is TGTGCCACCAGCAGGGATACCGACGGTGAGCAGTTCTTC.

This clonotype has only a few counts. The chain employs TRBV11-3 and TRBJ2-1; unclear D gene. Trimming took 4 bases from V and 10 from J, leaving 11 bases between them. The germline CDR1 and CDR2 sequences are SGHNT and YENEEA. The CDR3 is made up of 12 amino acids. Here the CDR3 reads CASSSQSGEQFF. The CDR3 DNA reads as TGTGCCAGCAGCTCTCAATCCGGGGAGCAGTTCTTC.

The chain uses TRBV29-1 and TRBJ2-5, with D maybe TRBD2 (5 bases). CDR1 is SQVTM, CDR2 ANQGSEA, per germline. Trimming left V 3 bases short and J 1 base short, with 9 bases between. The CDR3 has 13 amino acids. The CDR3 DNA sequence: TGCAGCGTTGACCAGGACTTCCAAGAGACCCAGTACTTC. Amino acid sequence: CSVDQDFQETQYF.

This clonotype has a count of ten or more. The rearrangement links TRBV14 to TRBJ2-6; 7 nucleotides match TRBD1. Per germline, CDR1 SGHDN and CDR2 FVKESK. The CDR3 totals 18 residues. The V gene end was trimmed by 3 bases and the J gene end by 4 bases; junction bases not matched to a gene: 12. The CDR3 here is CASSQRGLESGGANVLTF. The DNA for the CDR3 is TGTGCCAGCAGCCAGAGGGGGCTTGAGTCGGGCGGGGCCAACGTCCTGACTTTC.

The sample holds many counts of this clonotype. V usage is TRBV7-2 and J usage is TRBJ2-1, with 9 bases that match TRBD2. Germline V gene sequence: CDR1 SGHTA, CDR2 FQGNSA. The CDR3 covers 16 residues. J was trimmed by 0 bases and V by 5 bases; bases with no gene match: 5. For the CDR3, the DNA is TGTGCCAGCAGCAAGGGACTAGCAGACTCCTACAATGAGCAGTTCTTC. Encoded protein: CASSKGLADSYNEQFF.

This clonotype was recorded many times. This chain links TRBV6-5 with TRBJ2-7, with unresolved D. Per germline, CDR1 MNHEY and CDR2 SVGAGI. This CDR3 spans 14 amino acids. The V gene lost 7 bases and the J gene lost 0 bases, with 13 bases spanning the gap. CDR3 DNA sequence: TGTGCCAGCAAAAGTAACTTACCCTCCTACGAGCAGTACTTC. As protein: CASKSNLPSYEQYF.

The gene calls are TRBV3-1 and TRBJ2-3; perhaps TRBD2 as D (5 bases). The ends were cut back, 6 bases at V and 2 bases at J, with 12 bases in the middle. Per germline, CDR1 LGHDT and CDR2 YNNKEL (reference sequence). The CDR3 consists of 14 residues. CDR3 loop: CASSLDYYTDTQYF. In nucleotides, the CDR3 is TGTGCCAGCAGTCTAGACTACTACACAGATACGCAGTATTTT.

The sample holds many counts of this clonotype. The CDR3: CASSLGVRNEQFF. CDR3 DNA sequence: TGCGCCAGCAGCTTGGGGGTAAGAAATGAGCAGTTCTTC. The chain has TRBV5-1 and TRBJ2-1; D unresolved. CDR1 is SGHRS and CDR2 is YFSETQ in the germline V gene. The CDR3 consists of 13 residues. The V end was cut by 0 bases, the J end by 7 bases, with 8 bases between.

The table lists this clonotype with many counts. This chain uses TRBV18 with TRBJ1-1, with TRBD1 identical over 7 bases. Per the germline V gene, CDR1 is KGHSH and CDR2 is LQKENI. CDR3 length: 13 amino acids. J gave up 1 base and V 6 bases, and 2 bases lay outside the gene matches. The CDR3 reads CASSGDRNTEAFF. The CDR3 DNA is TGTGCCAGCTCCGGGGACAGGAACACTGAAGCTTTCTTT.

At least ten counts were recorded for this clonotype. The chain combines TRBV12-5 with TRBJ1-1; no clear D gene. Trimming removed 0 bases at V and 3 bases at J, with 2 bases between. Germline CDR1 LGHNT, CDR2 FRNRAP. The CDR3 runs 12 residues. The CDR3, as DNA: TGTGCTAGTGGTTTGGTTGACACTGAAGCTTTCTTT. Its translation is CASGLVDTEAFF. The full variable domain, rest sourced from reference TRBV12-5 and TRBJ1-1, is DARVTQTPRHKVTEMGQEVTMRCQPILGHNTVFWYRQTMMQGLELLAYFRNRAPLDDSGMPKDRFSAEMPDATLATLKIQPSEPRDSAVYFCASGLVDTEAFFGQGTRLTVV.

This clonotype was observed many times. The CDR3 sequence: CASSSNVIYGYTF. The CDR3 coding sequence is TGTGCCAGCAGTTCGAACGTCATATATGGCTACACCTTC. The rearrangement uses TRBV2 and TRBJ1-2; D is unclear. This CDR3 spans 13 amino acids. Trimming removed 5 bases at V and 5 bases at J, with 12 bases between. Germline V gene lookup returns CDR1 SNHLY and CDR2 FYNNEI.